These 22 T cell receptor beta chains originate from one sample sequenced in a study of T cell responses to AZD1222 COVID-19 vaccine. Method: immunoSEQ multiplex PCR; TCRdb's copy keeps in-frame clones and lacks some. The table has about 140,000 clones, about 90% seen once; the top ten hold 2.5% to 3%. Here the sequenced sample was peripheral blood, taken on day 0 of AZD1222 vaccination. The origin of the receptors is an adult in good health.

The genes are TRBV3-1 (or the pseudogene TRBV3-2) and TRBJ1-3; TRBD1 matches at 8 bases. The CDR3 runs to 16 residues. V was clipped by 1 base and J by 2 bases; unmatched bases: 4. The germline V gene has CDR1 LGHDT and CDR2 YNNKEL (reference sequence). CDR3 residues: CASSQGPGGAGNTIYF. The CDR3 DNA reads TGTGCCAGCAGCCAAGGTCCAGGGGGCGCTGGAAACACCATATATTTT.

This clone occurred once. This chain uses TRBV18 with TRBJ2-2; D gene uncertain. The CDR3 is 15 residues long. Per the germline V gene, CDR1 is KGHSH and CDR2 is LQKENI. Trimming shortened V by 5 bases and J by 3 bases, and 13 bases separated the two germline ends. The CDR3 reads CASSLMDLDTGELFF. CDR3 nucleotide sequence: TGTGCCAGCTCATTAATGGATTTAGACACCGGGGAGCTGTTTTTT.

J is TRBJ2-4 and V is TRBV5-1, with D maybe TRBD1 (6 bases). CDR1 and CDR2 (germline): SGHRS, YFSETQ. The CDR3 consists of 14 residues. The V end lost 1 base, the J end lost 3 bases, and 8 bases lay between the germline ends. The CDR3: CASSLKGDKNIQYF. The CDR3 DNA follows: TGCGCCAGCAGCTTGAAGGGGGACAAAAACATTCAGTACTTC.

This clone was observed a few times. V usage is TRBV2 and J usage is TRBJ1-5, with TRBD1 matching 10 bases. Germline trimming cut 6 bases from V and 5 bases from J; bases unmatched to any gene: 7. The CDR3 covers 15 residues. Germline V gene lookup returns CDR1 SNHLY and CDR2 FYNNEI. The CDR3 here is CASRETGGIHQPQHF. The CDR3 DNA sequence: TGTGCCAGCAGGGAGACAGGGGGCATTCATCAGCCCCAGCATTTT.

The rearrangement joins TRBV4-1 to TRBJ1-1; D possibly corresponds to TRBD1 (5 bases). Trimming left V 4 bases short and J 1 base short, with 13 bases between. From germline, CDR1 is MGHRA and CDR2 YSYEKL. The CDR3 runs to 15 residues. The CDR3 DNA is TGCGCCAGCAGCCCCTGGGTCGACAGGAACACTGAAGCTTTCTTT. Amino acids: CASSPWVDRNTEAFF.

V usage is TRBV5-5 and J usage is TRBJ1-3, with a weak D call TRBD1 (5 bases). Germline V gives CDR1 SGHKS, CDR2 YYEKEE (reference sequence). CDR3 size: 16 residues. V was cut by 4 bases and J by 4 bases, with 18 bases left in between. The chain's CDR3 is CASSPPPSGLGNTIYF. CDR3 nucleotides: TGTGCCAGCAGCCCCCCACCCTCGGGGCTGGGAAACACCATATATTTT.

This sequence joins TRBV11-2 and TRBJ1-5; no firm D call. V was shortened by 0 bases and J by 6 bases, with 6 bases between the two germline ends. Germline loops: CDR1 SGHAT, CDR2 FQNNGV. The CDR3 consists of 13 residues. The CDR3 loop reads CASSLDLSQPQHF. The CDR3 DNA follows: TGTGCCAGCAGCTTAGATCTTTCTCAGCCCCAGCATTTT.

The V call is TRBV28, the J call TRBJ2-1, with TRBD2 matching over 9 bases. CDR3 size: 15 residues. CDR1 and CDR2 (germline): MDHEN, SYDVKM. V gave up 2 bases and J gave up 1 base; unmatched junction bases: 0. DNA of the CDR3: TGTGCCAGCAGTTTAACTAGCGGGTCCTACAATGAGCAGTTCTTC. It is translated as CASSLTSGSYNEQFF.

The V call is TRBV6-5, the J call TRBJ1-1, with TRBD1 as a possible D gene (6 bases). Germline V gene lookup returns CDR1 MNHEY and CDR2 SVGAGI. V was cut by 7 bases and J by 1 base, with 13 bases left in between. The CDR3 is 14 residues long. This chain's CDR3 is CASNPGTRNTEAFF. The CDR3 DNA is TGTGCCAGCAATCCAGGGACACGGAACACTGAAGCTTTCTTT.

The V call is TRBV14, the J call TRBJ2-1, with D perhaps matching TRBD2 (7 bases). The germline V gene encodes CDR1 SGHDN and CDR2 FVKESK. The CDR3 runs 15 residues. V lost 8 bases, J lost 0 bases, and 14 bases lay in between. CDR3 nucleotides: TGTGCCAGCGCGGGGGCCGGGACCTCCTACAATGAGCAGTTCTTC. Protein product: CASAGAGTSYNEQFF.

The chain recombines TRBV7-9 with TRBJ1-3, with D uncertain. This CDR3 region has 12 residues. CDR1 and CDR2 from the germline V gene are SEHNR and FQNEAQ (reference sequence). V was pared by 7 bases and J by 0 bases, with 4 bases between. The CDR3 DNA sequence: TGTGCCAGCACCAACTCTGGAAACACCATATATTTT. Its protein product is CASTNSGNTIYF.

On this clone itself: This sample also contains other DNA sequences that code for the same CDR3. This chain links TRBV30 with TRBJ1-5, with D unclear. V lost 1 base and J lost 1, with 5 bases in between. The V gene's germline CDR1 is GTSNPN and CDR2 SVGIG (reference sequence). The CDR3 length is 13 residues. The CDR3 sequence: CAWSAGSNQPQHF. The CDR3, as DNA: TGTGCCTGGAGTGCGGGGAGCAATCAGCCCCAGCATTTT.

The genes are TRBV9 and TRBJ1-3; D unresolved. V lost 3 bases and J 4 bases, leaving 17 bases between the germline ends. This CDR3 is 16 amino acids long. Germline CDR1 SGDLS, CDR2 YYNGEE. DNA of the CDR3: TGTGCCAGCAGCGCCAGTGGTGGAGGCGGCGGAAACACCATATATTTT. Residues: CASSASGGGGGNTIYF.

This chain links TRBV6-5 with TRBJ1-4; D may be TRBD1 (6 bases). Trimming pared 8 bases from V and 7 bases from J, leaving 17 bases between. This CDR3 has 14 amino acids. Germline loops: CDR1 MNHEY, CDR2 SVGAGI. CDR3 coding DNA: TGTGCCAGCGGGCCAGGGGCGCGGGGTGAAAAACTGTTTTTT. This codes for CASGPGARGEKLFF.

V gene TRBV4-2 combines with J gene TRBJ2-3; 8 bases match TRBD1. CDR3 length equals 15 residues. With V trimmed by 4 bases and J by 0 bases, 3 bases remained unmatched. Germline CDR1 and CDR2: LGHNA and YNFKEQ. The CDR3 DNA is TGTGCCAGCAGCCCACAGGGGGTAAGCACAGATACGCAGTATTTT. Translated, it gives CASSPQGVSTDTQYF.

V and J are TRBV4-3 and TRBJ2-3; 9 bases are shared with TRBD2. The CDR3 runs 18 residues. Per germline, CDR1 LGHNA and CDR2 YSLEER. Trimming at V came to 1 base and at J to 1 base, leaving 9 bases not matched to a gene. As DNA, the CDR3 is TGCGCCAGCAGCCAAGTAGTGGGCGGGGGGGTCGGCACAGATACGCAGTATTTT. As protein: CASSQVVGGGVGTDTQYF.

The genes are TRBV7-2 and TRBJ1-1; 7 bases map to TRBD1. The CDR3 contains 15 residues. With 0 bases clipped from V and 9 bases from J, the junction kept 10 bases outside the gene matches. CDR1 SGHTA and CDR2 FQGNSA come from the germline V gene. CDR3 amino acids: CASSLAYTGTAKAFF. In DNA, the CDR3 is TGTGCCAGCAGCTTAGCTTACACCGGGACAGCGAAAGCTTTCTTT. Drawing the rest from reference TRBV7-2 and TRBJ1-1, the complete variable domain is GAGVSQSPSNKVTEKGKDVELRCDPISGHTALYWYRQSLGQGLEFLIYFQGNSAPDKSGLPSDRFSAERTGGSVSTLTIQRTQQEDSAVYLCASSLAYTGTAKAFFGQGTRLTVV.

J is TRBJ2-3 and V is TRBV4-1, with D possibly TRBD2 on 6 matching bases. Trimming stripped 4 bases from V and 2 bases from J, with 16 bases between. The germline gives CDR1 MGHRA, CDR2 YSYEKL. There are 16 residues in the CDR3. CDR3 amino acids: CASSLLQQRATDTQYF. DNA for the CDR3: TGCGCCAGCAGCCTACTGCAACAGCGGGCCACAGATACGCAGTATTTT.

The CDR3: CASSLRVDEKLFF. The CDR3 region has the DNA TGTGCCAGCAGCCTCCGGGTCGACGAAAAACTGTTTTTT. The chain recombines TRBV7-2 with TRBJ1-4; D unclear. Trimming shortened V by 5 bases and J by 8 bases, and 12 bases separated the two germline ends. This CDR3 has 13 residues. Germline V gene data show CDR1 as SGHTA and CDR2 as FQGNSA.

The chain employs TRBV7-9 and TRBJ2-1; no definite D call. This CDR3 comprises 14 residues. Germline CDR1 reads SEHNR; CDR2 reads FQNEAQ (reference sequence). V was cut by 4 bases and J by 1 base, with 8 bases left in between. For the CDR3, the DNA is TGTGCCAGCAGCTATCCCCTTTCCTACAATGAGCAGTTCTTC. Translated, it gives CASSYPLSYNEQFF.

The chain recombines TRBV19 with TRBJ1-4; D gene ambiguous. V lost 3 bases and J lost 0, with 20 bases in between. CDR1 and CDR2 (germline): LNHDA, SQIVND (reference sequence). The CDR3 contains 19 residues. The CDR3 is CASSIVQILPRATNEKLFF. The CDR3 nucleotides are TGTGCCAGTAGTATCGTCCAGATACTCCCTAGGGCAACTAATGAAAAACTGTTTTTT.

V gene TRBV6-5 combines with J gene TRBJ1-3; D is perhaps TRBD1 (5 bases). CDR1 and CDR2 (germline): MNHEY, SVGAGI. Trimming removed 6 bases at V and 0 bases at J, with 9 bases between. The CDR3 is 14 residues long. The CDR3 spells CASRADSSGNTIYF. The CDR3 DNA follows: TGTGCCAGCAGGGCCGACAGCTCTGGAAACACCATATATTTT.